The 4 T cell receptor beta chains below were found in one sample sequenced in a study of technical replicates of blood from a few donors. The method was immunoSEQ multiplex PCR; TCRdb's version includes in-frame clones alone and lacks a portion of them. The sample includes tens of thousands of clones, more than 70% seen only once; the top ten take roughly 5.3%. The specimen sequenced was PBMCs. Source of these receptors: a human donor in good health. Some clones in this sample may be carry-over from other donors' samples.

The V call is TRBV5-6, the J call TRBJ1-3; D is unclear. Germline CDR1 SGHDT, CDR2 YYEEEE. Trimming took off 2 bases at V and 2 bases at J, with 11 bases between the two ends. The CDR3 extends over 15 amino acids. DNA for the CDR3: TGTGCCAGCAGCTTTCCGTTCGGGGCTGGAAACACCATATATTTT. Translated: CASSFPFGAGNTIYF.

The CDR3 protein is CASSTWGTSGNLQQYF. The CDR3 bases are TGTGCCAGTAGTACCTGGGGGACTAGCGGGAATCTTCAGCAGTACTTC. The chain couples TRBV19 to TRBJ2-7; TRBD2 matches at 13 bases. V shed 4 bases, J shed 8 bases, and the junction held 11 bases outside the gene matches. In germline, CDR1 is LNHDA, CDR2 SQIVND (reference sequence). The CDR3 sequence is 16 residues long. The full variable domain, with the rest looked up from reference TRBV19 and TRBJ2-7, is DGGITQSPKYLFRKEGQNVTLSCEQNLNHDAMYWYRQDPGQGLRLIYYSQIVNDFQKGDIAEGYSVSREKKESFPLTVTSAQKNPTAFYLCASSTWGTSGNLQQYFGPGTRLTVT.

V is TRBV4-3 and J is TRBJ1-1, with D perhaps matching TRBD1 (6 bases). The CDR3 sequence is 15 residues long. Deletions cut 1 base from V and 5 bases from J, with 14 bases between. Germline lookup yields CDR1 LGHNA and CDR2 YSLEER. CDR3 nucleotides: TGCGCCAGCAGCCAAGCCACAGGGTATGGGACTGAAGCTTTCTTT. Translating gives CASSQATGYGTEAFF.

The rearrangement joins TRBV25-1 to TRBJ2-2; D gene unclear. Germline V lookup: CDR1 MGHDK, CDR2 SYGVNS. This CDR3 is 15 amino acids long. V dropped 0 bases and J dropped 7 bases, with 12 bases sitting between them. The DNA of the CDR3 is TGTGCCAGCAGTGAATATCGGTCACTCCACGGGGAGCTGTTTTTT. Encoded protein: CASSEYRSLHGELFF.